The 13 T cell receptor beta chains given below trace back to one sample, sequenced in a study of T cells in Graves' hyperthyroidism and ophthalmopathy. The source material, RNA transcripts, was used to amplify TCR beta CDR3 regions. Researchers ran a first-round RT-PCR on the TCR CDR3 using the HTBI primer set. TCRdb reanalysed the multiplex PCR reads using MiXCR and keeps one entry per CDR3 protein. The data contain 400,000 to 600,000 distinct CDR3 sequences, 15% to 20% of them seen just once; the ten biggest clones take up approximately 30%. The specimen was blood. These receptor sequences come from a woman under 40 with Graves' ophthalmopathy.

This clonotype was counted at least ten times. Here the CDR3 reads CASSMLTGILEQYF. The CDR3 coding sequence is TGTGCCAGCAGCATGCTGACAGGGATCCTCGAGCAGTACTTC. This rearrangement joins TRBV5-6 to TRBJ2-7, with 7 bases lining up with TRBD1. The CDR3 runs to 14 residues. CDR1 is SGHDT and CDR2 is YYEEEE in the germline V gene. V was clipped by 4 bases and J by 6 bases; unmatched bases: 10.

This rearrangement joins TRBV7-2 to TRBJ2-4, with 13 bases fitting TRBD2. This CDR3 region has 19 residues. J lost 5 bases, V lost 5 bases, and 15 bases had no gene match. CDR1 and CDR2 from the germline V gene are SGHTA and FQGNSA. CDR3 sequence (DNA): TGTGCCAGCAGCCTAATTCCGGGTACTAGCGGGAGGGCCGAAAACATTCAGTACTTC. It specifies CASSLIPGTSGRAENIQYF.

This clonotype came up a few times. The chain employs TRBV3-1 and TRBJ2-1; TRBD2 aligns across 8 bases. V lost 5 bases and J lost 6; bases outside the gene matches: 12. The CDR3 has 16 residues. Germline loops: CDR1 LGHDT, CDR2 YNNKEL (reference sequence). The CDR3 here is CASSLLRREVLNEQFF. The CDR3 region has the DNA TGTGCCAGCAGCTTGTTAAGGCGGGAGGTTCTCAATGAGCAGTTCTTC.

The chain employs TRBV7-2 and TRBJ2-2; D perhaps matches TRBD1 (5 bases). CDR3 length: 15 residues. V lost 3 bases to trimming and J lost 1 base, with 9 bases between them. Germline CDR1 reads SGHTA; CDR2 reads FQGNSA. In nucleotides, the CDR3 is TGTGCCAGCAGCTTGCGGACAAGGAACACCGGGGAGCTGTTTTTT. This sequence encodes CASSLRTRNTGELFF.

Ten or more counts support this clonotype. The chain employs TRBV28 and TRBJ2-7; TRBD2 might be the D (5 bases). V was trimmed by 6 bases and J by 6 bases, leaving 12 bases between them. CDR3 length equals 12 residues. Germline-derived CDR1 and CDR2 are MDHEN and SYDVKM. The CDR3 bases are TGTGCCAGCAGCTCCCTTGAGGGCGAGCAGTACTTC. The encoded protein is CASSSLEGEQYF.

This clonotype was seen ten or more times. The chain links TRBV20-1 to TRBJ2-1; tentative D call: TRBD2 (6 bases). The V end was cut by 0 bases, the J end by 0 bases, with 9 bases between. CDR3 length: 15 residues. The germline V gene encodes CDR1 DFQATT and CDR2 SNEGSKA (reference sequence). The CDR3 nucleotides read TGCAGTGCTAGAGATGGGCGGGACTCCTACAATGAGCAGTTCTTC. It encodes CSARDGRDSYNEQFF.

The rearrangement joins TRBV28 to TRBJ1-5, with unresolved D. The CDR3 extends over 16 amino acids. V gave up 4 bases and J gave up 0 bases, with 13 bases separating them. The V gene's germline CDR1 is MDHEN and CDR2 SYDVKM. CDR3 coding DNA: TGTGCCAGCAGTTCCCCATCGGGCCTTAGCAATCAGCCCCAGCATTTT. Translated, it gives CASSSPSGLSNQPQHF.

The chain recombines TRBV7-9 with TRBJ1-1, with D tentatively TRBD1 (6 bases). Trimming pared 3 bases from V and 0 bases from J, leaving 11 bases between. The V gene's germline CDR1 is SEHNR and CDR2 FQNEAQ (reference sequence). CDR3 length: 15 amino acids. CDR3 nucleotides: TGTGCCAGCAGCTTTCAGGGGCCAATGAACACTGAAGCTTTCTTT. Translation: CASSFQGPMNTEAFF.

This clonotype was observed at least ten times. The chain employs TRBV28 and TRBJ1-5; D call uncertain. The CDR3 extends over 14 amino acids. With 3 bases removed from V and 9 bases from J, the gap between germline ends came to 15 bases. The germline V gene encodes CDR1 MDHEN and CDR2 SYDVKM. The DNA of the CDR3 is TGTGCCAGCAGTTTCCTTGGCAGAACCAGGCCCCAGCATTTT. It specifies CASSFLGRTRPQHF.

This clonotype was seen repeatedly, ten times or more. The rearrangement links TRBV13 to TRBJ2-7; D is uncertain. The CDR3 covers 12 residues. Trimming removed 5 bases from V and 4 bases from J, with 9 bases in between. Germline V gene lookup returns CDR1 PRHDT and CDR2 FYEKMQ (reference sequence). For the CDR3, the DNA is TGTGCCAGCAGCACTACAGAATACGAGCAGTACTTC. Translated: CASSTTEYEQYF.

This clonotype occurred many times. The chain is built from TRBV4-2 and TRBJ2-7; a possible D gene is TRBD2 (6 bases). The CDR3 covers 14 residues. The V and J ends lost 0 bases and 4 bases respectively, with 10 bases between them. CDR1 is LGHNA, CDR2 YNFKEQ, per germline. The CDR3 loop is CASSQDLASYEQYF. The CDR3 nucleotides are TGTGCCAGCAGCCAAGATCTAGCGAGTTACGAGCAGTACTTC.

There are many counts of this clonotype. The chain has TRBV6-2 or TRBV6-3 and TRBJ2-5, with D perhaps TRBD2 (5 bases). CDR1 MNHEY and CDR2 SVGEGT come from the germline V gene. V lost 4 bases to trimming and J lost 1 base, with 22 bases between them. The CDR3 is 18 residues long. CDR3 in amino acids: CASSFGIWSGETQETQYF. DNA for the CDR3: TGTGCCAGCAGTTTTGGAATATGGAGCGGAGAAACCCAAGAGACCCAGTACTTC.

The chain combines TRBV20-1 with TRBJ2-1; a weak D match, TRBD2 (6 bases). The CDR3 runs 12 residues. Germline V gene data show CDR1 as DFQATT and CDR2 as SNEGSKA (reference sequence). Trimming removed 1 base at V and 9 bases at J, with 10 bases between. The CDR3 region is CSARAVAVEQFF. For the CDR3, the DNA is TGCAGTGCTAGAGCTGTAGCGGTTGAGCAGTTCTTC.